This entry lists 21 T cell receptor beta chains sequenced from one sample in a study of identifying expanded T cells in peripheral blood. Assay: immunoSEQ multiplex PCR; the TCRdb copy retains only in-frame clones and omits some. The table has approximately 59,000 clones, approximately 89% seen once. Input material: blood. The source is a person aged 18-70 years in good health.

CDR3 region: CASSLAGGPSQPQHF. The CDR3 DNA is TGTGCCAGCAGCTTAGCAGGGGGCCCCAGTCAGCCCCAGCATTTT. This chain connects TRBV7-2 to TRBJ1-5; 7 bases line up with TRBD1. Germline V gene lookup returns CDR1 SGHTA and CDR2 FQGNSA. The CDR3 consists of 15 residues. Unmatched junction bases numbered 5, after V lost 0 bases and J lost 6 bases.

This clone was counted a single time. The chain recombines TRBV29-1 with TRBJ2-3, with 8 positions matching TRBD2. The CDR3 totals 16 residues. Unmatched junction bases numbered 5, after V lost 0 bases and J lost 0 bases. Germline CDR1 reads SQVTM; CDR2 reads ANQGSEA. The CDR3 spells CSVEDEIAGSTDTQYF. In DNA, the CDR3 is TGCAGCGTTGAAGACGAAATAGCGGGGAGCACAGATACGCAGTATTTT.

The chain uses TRBV19 and TRBJ2-1; D is unclear. CDR1 and CDR2 from the germline V gene are LNHDA and SQIVND (reference sequence). The CDR3 runs 15 residues. The V and J ends lost 4 bases and 5 bases respectively, with 15 bases between them. The CDR3 loop reads CASSTSRTTNNEQFF. The CDR3 bases are TGTGCCAGTAGTACCAGCCGTACTACAAACAATGAGCAGTTCTTC.

The chain combines TRBV7-2 with TRBJ2-2; the D gene is possibly TRBD1 (5 bases). Trimming stripped 5 bases from V and 9 bases from J, with 25 bases between. The V gene's germline CDR1 is SGHTA and CDR2 FQGNSA. This CDR3 spans 17 amino acids. The CDR3 DNA sequence: TGTGCCAGCAGCGCGAAGGGGTCAGTTGGGTACCCGAGGGAGCTGTTTTTT. This translates into CASSAKGSVGYPRELFF.

The V and J genes are TRBV6-1 and TRBJ2-7; D not resolved. Trimming pared 2 bases from V and 0 bases from J, leaving 5 bases between. The CDR3 loop spans 13 amino acids. CDR1 MNHNS and CDR2 SASEGT come from the germline V gene. CDR3 DNA sequence: TGTGCCAGCAGTGAACAGGACTCCTACGAGCAGTACTTC. Protein sequence: CASSEQDSYEQYF.

The rearrangement uses TRBV28 and TRBJ1-3; TRBD1 aligns across 7 bases. CDR1 and CDR2 from the germline V gene are MDHEN and SYDVKM. Germline trimming cut 7 bases from V and 6 bases from J; bases unmatched to any gene: 3. The CDR3 totals 12 residues. CDR3 DNA: TGTGCCAGCAACAGGGGTGCAAACACCATATATTTT. Its protein product is CASNRGANTIYF.

This sequence joins TRBV6-5 and TRBJ1-2; D not resolved. The CDR3 has 14 amino acids. From germline, CDR1 is MNHEY and CDR2 SVGAGI. Between the trimmed V and J ends, which lost 6 bases and 0 bases, there was a span of 11 bases. This chain's CDR3 is CASRNERTNYGYTF. As DNA, the CDR3 is TGTGCCAGCAGGAACGAACGGACTAACTATGGCTACACCTTC.

The CDR3 loop is CASSFAGSGANVLTF. The CDR3 DNA reads TGTGCCAGCAGCTTTGCGGGCTCTGGGGCCAACGTCCTGACTTTC. The chain has TRBV7-3 and TRBJ2-6; perhaps TRBD2 as D (5 bases). Deletions cut 3 bases from V and 0 bases from J, with 6 bases between. Germline CDR1 reads SGHTA; CDR2 reads FQGTGA. CDR3 length: 15 residues. Drawing the rest from reference TRBV7-3 and TRBJ2-6, the complete variable domain is GAGVSQTPSNKVTEKGKYVELRCDPISGHTALYWYRQSLGQGPEFLIYFQGTGAADDSGLPNDRFFAVRPEGSVSTLKIQRTERGDSAVYLCASSFAGSGANVLTFGAGSRLTVL.

This clone came up a few times. The chain uses TRBV7-9 and TRBJ1-2; no reliable D call. Germline loops: CDR1 SEHNR, CDR2 FQNEAQ (reference sequence). Trimming left V 1 base short and J 4 bases short, with 13 bases between. This CDR3 is built from 15 residues. CDR3 sequence reads: CASSLGGGSSYGYTF. CDR3 DNA sequence: TGTGCCAGCAGCTTAGGGGGTGGGAGCTCCTATGGCTACACCTTC.

The chain recombines TRBV7-2 with TRBJ1-1; no reliable D call. Germline V lookup: CDR1 SGHTA, CDR2 FQGNSA. This CDR3 is built from 13 residues. Trimming removed 5 bases from V and 8 bases from J, with 15 bases in between. The CDR3 region is CASSLEVGQEAFF. CDR3 in DNA: TGTGCCAGCAGCCTAGAGGTCGGGCAAGAAGCTTTCTTT.

CDR3 region: CASSFDGNVEPNTEAFF. The CDR3 DNA follows: TGCGCCAGCAGCTTCGACGGAAACGTTGAACCGAACACTGAAGCTTTCTTT. This chain connects TRBV5-1 to TRBJ1-1; no clear D. The CDR3 has 17 amino acids. The V and J ends lost 2 bases and 1 base respectively, with 18 bases between them. In germline, CDR1 is SGHRS, CDR2 YFSETQ. The full variable domain, completed using reference TRBV5-1 and TRBJ1-1, is KAGVTQTPRYLIKTRGQQVTLSCSPISGHRSVSWYQQTPGQGLQFLFEYFSETQRNKGNFPGRFSGRQFSNSRSEMNVSTLELGDSALYLCASSFDGNVEPNTEAFFGQGTRLTVV.

CDR3 sequence: CASSPGAGKPEAFF. The CDR3 bases are TGTGCCAGCTCACCAGGGGCAGGGAAGCCTGAAGCTTTCTTT. The J gene is TRBJ1-1, the V gene TRBV18, with TRBD1 as a possible D gene (5 bases). CDR3 length equals 14 residues. Germline-derived CDR1 and CDR2 are KGHSH and LQKENI. The ends were cut back, 2 bases at V and 6 bases at J, with 13 bases in the middle. Full variable domain (rest looked up from reference TRBV18 and TRBJ1-1): NAGVMQNPRHLVRRRGQEARLRCSPMKGHSHVYWYRQLPEEGLKFMVYLQKENIIDESGMPKERFSAEFPKEGPSILRIQQVVRGDSAAYFCASSPGAGKPEAFFGQGTRLTVV.

The V call is TRBV6-6, the J call TRBJ1-1; no firm D call. The CDR3 sequence is 13 residues long. Germline loops: CDR1 MNHNY, CDR2 SVGAGI (reference sequence). Trimming stripped 4 bases from V and 6 bases from J, with 12 bases between. CDR3 region: CASSSGPVAEAFF. Written as DNA, the CDR3 is TGTGCCAGCAGTTCCGGGCCAGTCGCTGAAGCTTTCTTT.

The genes are TRBV5-4 and TRBJ2-3; weak D call: TRBD2 (5 bases). V shed 2 bases and J shed 4 bases, with 11 bases lying between them. The CDR3 has 14 residues. Germline CDR1 and CDR2: SGHNT and YYREEE (reference sequence). CDR3 sequence (DNA): TGTGCCAGCAGCTTCTATGAGGGTCCAGATACGCAGTATTTT. This translates into CASSFYEGPDTQYF. Supplemented by reference TRBV5-4 and TRBJ2-3, the full variable domain reads ETGVTQSPTHLIKTRGQQVTLRCSSQSGHNTVSWYQQALGQGPQFIFQYYREEENGRGNFPPRFSGLQFPNYSSELNVNALELDDSALYLCASSFYEGPDTQYFGPGTRLTVL.

The chain combines TRBV2 with TRBJ2-1; 12 nucleotides line up with TRBD2. The CDR3 contains 15 residues. CDR1 is SNHLY and CDR2 is FYNNEI in the germline V gene. V trimming: 4 bases; J trimming: 7 bases; junction bases outside the gene matches: 5. The CDR3 DNA reads as TGTGCCAGCAGTGCCGGGACTAGCGGGTTGAATGAGCAGTTCTTC. Its protein is CASSAGTSGLNEQFF.

CDR3: CASSPGSGYNEQFF. The CDR3 bases are TGTGCCAGCAGCCCAGGGAGTGGCTACAATGAGCAGTTCTTC. The rearrangement links TRBV5-8 to TRBJ2-1; D is possibly TRBD1 or TRBD2 (5 bases each). The CDR3 contains 14 residues. The germline gives CDR1 SGHTS, CDR2 YDEGEE. Trimming pared 4 bases from V and 3 bases from J, leaving 11 bases between.

The chain has TRBV9 and TRBJ1-3; no clear D gene. The CDR3 extends over 16 amino acids. Germline V gene data show CDR1 as SGDLS and CDR2 as YYNGEE. The V end was cut by 0 bases, the J end by 2 bases, with 12 bases between. CDR3 sequence (DNA): TGTGCCAGCAGCGTAGGGGTAGGGCTGGCTGGAAACACCATATATTTT. Amino acids: CASSVGVGLAGNTIYF. Combining the CDR3 with reference TRBV9 and TRBJ1-3 gives the whole variable domain DSGVTQTPKHLITATGQRVTLRCSPRSGDLSVYWYQQSLDQGLQFLIQYYNGEERAKGNILERFSAQQFPDLHSELNLSSLELGDSALYFCASSVGVGLAGNTIYFGEGSWLTVV.

Note on this clone: Other DNA sequences in the sample encode the same CDR3. The genes are TRBV7-2 and TRBJ2-3; D unresolved. The V end lost 3 bases, the J end lost 2 bases, and 9 bases lay between the germline ends. This CDR3 is 14 amino acids long. Per the germline V gene, CDR1 is SGHTA and CDR2 is FQGNSA. The CDR3 spells CASSFRGPTDTQYF. For the CDR3, the DNA is TGTGCCAGCAGCTTTCGTGGACCCACAGATACGCAGTATTTT.

The chain employs TRBV2 and TRBJ2-1; D uncertain. The length of the CDR3 is 14 residues. Germline CDR1 is SNHLY and CDR2 is FYNNEI. V lost 4 bases, J lost 0 bases, and 7 bases lay in between. The chain's CDR3 is CASSVGSSYNEQFF. CDR3 bases: TGTGCCAGCAGTGTAGGCAGCTCCTACAATGAGCAGTTCTTC.

J is TRBJ2-7 and V is TRBV6-1; 7 nucleotides match TRBD2. CDR1 is MNHNS and CDR2 is SASEGT in the germline V gene. J lost 6 bases, V lost 5 bases, and 13 bases had no gene match. This CDR3 comprises 15 residues. The CDR3 nucleotides read TGTGCCAGCAGTCCATCTCCGGGGGGTAGCGGCGAGCAGTACTTC. Protein product: CASSPSPGGSGEQYF.

The CDR3 spells CASTTPQRETNEQFF. The CDR3 nucleotides are TGTGCCAGCACCACCCCCCAGCGGGAGACGAATGAGCAGTTCTTC. The chain employs TRBV5-4 and TRBJ2-1; TRBD2 matches at 8 bases. The CDR3 is 15 amino acids. V trimming: 6 bases; J trimming: 7 bases; junction bases outside the gene matches: 12. Germline V gene data show CDR1 as SGHNT and CDR2 as YYREEE (reference sequence).